A selection of T cell receptor beta chains follows, all from one sample in a study of blood T cell repertoires in COVID-19. This table comes from immunoSEQ multiplex PCR, and its TCRdb copy is limited to in-frame clones, with some not included. Among roughly 150,000 clones listed, about 79% were seen once. Sequencing input: peripheral blood. These receptors all come from a woman between 45 and 60 years old with acute or convalescent COVID-19. Both conserved end residues are trimmed from each CDR3. Not all rows give a size; the values are once, few, many and, for expanded clones, a class.

>NA|TRBV18
ASSQDYLNYGYT
>NA|TRBV18
ASSPGVIAKNIQY
>NA|TRBV18
ASSLGGRETQY
>NA|TRBV28
ASSFFRQPQH
>NA|TRBV7-2
ASSLGAVLAHNEQF
>NA|TRBV5-1
ASRGTSGIPYNEQF
>NA|TRBV7-9
ASSPGGGVDEKLF
>NA|TRBV4-3
ASSQVGGPIDTEAF
>NA|TRBV28
ASSPTTANTGELF
>NA|TRBV18
ASSPGQGGSEKLF
>NA|TRBV6-6
ASSPYGQQTA
>few|TRBV27
ASTGQGARSNEKLF
>NA|TRBV7-2
ASSLVGGSGQYGYT
>NA|TRBV4-3
ASSQGYGGSSYEQY
>NA|TRBV2
ATRGGGNTEAF
>NA|TRBV5-1
ASSFSGGEAETQY
>NA|TRBV11-2
ASSFGGTGNIYGYT
>NA|TRBV28
ASSAHGSQGEKLF
>NA|TRBV6-2/TRBV6-3
ASSYPTPVAGAF
>NA|TRBV9
ASSATSGPSYEQY
>NA|TRBV29-1
SVAGQMNTEAF
>NA|TRBV15
ATSIENPGPYEQY
>NA|TRBV3-1/TRBV3-2
ASTQRGGLETQY
>NA|TRBV9
ASSVESGWTEQY
>NA|TRBV7-9
ASSETRTGLEQY
>NA|TRBV5-5
ASSTTGYNEQF
>NA|TRBV7-9
ASSLSRGVGSCGYT
>NA|TRBV29-1
SVESSVGEKLF
>once|TRBV5-6
ASSLEGDRSEKLF
>NA|TRBV4-2
ASTIYDDSYGYT
>few|TRBV2
ASTPGQFYEQY
>once|TRBV18
ASSPQTATNEKLF
>once|TRBV5-1
ASSLALRGGLDEQF
>NA|TRBV2
ASSAGTYTLF
>NA|TRBV27
ASSPGTVGNTIY
>NA|TRBV5-8
ASSFGGANGYT
>NA|TRBV5-4
ASSNGRGTGELF
>once|TRBV10-3
AISGTGGEAF
>few|TRBV7-8
ASSRQGGNQPQH
>NA|TRBV15
ATSRDPGGGIDTQY
>NA|TRBV6-5
ASRETPLSS
>NA|TRBV7-3
ASSTRPGDTQY
>NA|TRBV10-1
ASSGGAYNEQF